The 20 T cell receptor beta chains below were found in one sample sequenced in a study of cytomegalovirus exposure and HLA in healthy donors. In the PCR, 60 Vbeta and 13 Jbeta primers were used. Here immunoSEQ multiplex PCR was the method, and the copy in TCRdb shows in-frame clones only, minus some. This table holds roughly 150,000 clones, 75% to 90% found once. What was sequenced was PBMCs. The receptors here all came from a male donor in good health and CMV-seronegative.

The chain couples TRBV7-8 to TRBJ2-3, with 8 bases lining up with TRBD2. Germline values: CDR1 SGHVS, CDR2 FQNEAQ. The CDR3 spans 15 residues. J gave up 0 bases and V 5 bases, and 4 bases lay outside the gene matches. Here the CDR3 DNA reads TGTGCCAGCAGCACGACTAGCGTAAGCACAGATACGCAGTATTTT. Amino acids: CASSTTSVSTDTQYF.

The chain joins TRBV9 to TRBJ2-1, with 10 bases aligning to TRBD2. Germline CDR1 SGDLS, CDR2 YYNGEE. CDR3 length: 15 residues. V lost 7 bases and J lost 6; bases outside the gene matches: 10. The CDR3, as DNA: TGTGCCAGCGACAGAGCGGGGGGGTCTGTCAATGAGCAGTTCTTC. It encodes CASDRAGGSVNEQFF.

The chain links TRBV5-4 to TRBJ1-1, with D perhaps matching TRBD1 (6 bases). The CDR3 extends over 14 amino acids. Germline CDR1 SGHNT, CDR2 YYREEE (reference sequence). The V gene lost 5 bases and the J gene lost 2 bases, with 13 bases spanning the gap. CDR3 sequence reads: CASRRGAENTEAFF. The CDR3 nucleotides are TGTGCCAGCAGGCGGGGGGCAGAAAACACTGAAGCTTTCTTT.

This clone was seen only once. The chain is built from TRBV5-6 and TRBJ2-3; TRBD2 aligns across 11 bases. The CDR3 length is 17 residues. V lost 3 bases and J lost 2; bases outside the gene matches: 8. CDR1 is SGHDT and CDR2 is YYEEEE in the germline V gene. In nucleotides, the CDR3 is TGTGCCAGCAGCTGGGGTCTTAGCGGGGGGGCCACAGATACGCAGTATTTT. Its translation is CASSWGLSGGATDTQYF.

The chain joins TRBV18 to TRBJ1-3; D may be TRBD1 (5 bases). Germline loops: CDR1 KGHSH, CDR2 LQKENI. The CDR3 is made up of 16 amino acids. Deletions cut 1 base from V and 3 bases from J, with 13 bases between. The CDR3 sequence is CASSPQPGISGNTIYF. CDR3 coding DNA: TGTGCCAGCTCACCACAGCCAGGGATAAGTGGAAACACCATATATTTT.

This clone was counted a few times. The chain recombines TRBV18 with TRBJ1-2, with 8 bases that match TRBD1. V lost 3 bases to trimming and J lost 4 bases; unmatched junction nucleotides: 7. Germline lookup yields CDR1 KGHSH and CDR2 LQKENI. The CDR3 is 15 residues long. CDR3 sequence reads: CASSPGQGLVYGYTF. The CDR3 bases are TGTGCCAGCTCACCCGGACAGGGACTTGTCTATGGCTACACCTTC.

J is TRBJ1-5 and V is TRBV7-2; D gene ambiguous. CDR1 and CDR2 from the germline V gene are SGHTA and FQGNSA. V was shortened by 2 bases and J by 5 bases, with 7 bases between the two germline ends. The CDR3 length is 13 residues. CDR3: CASSLIEDQPQHF. For the CDR3, the DNA is TGTGCCAGCAGCTTAATTGAGGATCAGCCCCAGCATTTT.

CDR3 sequence reads: CASSLSPGRQAFF. As DNA, the CDR3 is TGTGCCAGCAGCCTTTCCCCAGGTCGCCAGGCTTTCTTT. The V and J genes are TRBV14 and TRBJ1-1; unclear D gene. Per the germline V gene, CDR1 is SGHDN and CDR2 is FVKESK. The CDR3 is 13 amino acids. Deletions cut 4 bases from V and 11 bases from J, with 17 bases between. The full variable domain, completed using reference TRBV14 and TRBJ1-1, is EAGVTQFPSHSVIEKGQTVTLRCDPISGHDNLYWYRRVMGKEIKFLLHFVKESKQDESGMPNNRFLAERTGGTYSTLKVQPAELEDSGVYFCASSLSPGRQAFFGQGTRLTVV.

The chain links TRBV2 to TRBJ1-1, with 7 bases identical to TRBD1. Germline CDR1 is SNHLY and CDR2 is FYNNEI. The CDR3 has 14 amino acids. V gave up 1 base and J gave up 5 bases; unmatched junction bases: 4. In DNA, the CDR3 is TGTGCCAGCAGTGAAGACAGGGGCAAAACTGAAGCTTTCTTT. As protein: CASSEDRGKTEAFF.

The CDR3: CASSPGQYQPQHF. The CDR3 DNA follows: TGTGCCAGCAGCCCGGGACAGTATCAGCCCCAGCATTTT. The rearrangement uses TRBV4-2 and TRBJ1-5; 7 bases agree with TRBD1. With 4 bases clipped from V and 5 bases from J, the junction kept 2 bases outside the gene matches. The CDR3 consists of 13 residues. Germline V gene lookup returns CDR1 LGHNA and CDR2 YNFKEQ.

This sequence joins TRBV4-1 and TRBJ2-3; D is possibly TRBD2 (6 bases). This CDR3 region has 14 residues. Trimming left V 1 base short and J 1 base short, with 6 bases between. CDR1 and CDR2 from the germline V gene are MGHRA and YSYEKL. The CDR3: CASSQGGGTDTQYF. CDR3 bases: TGCGCCAGCAGCCAAGGCGGGGGCACAGATACGCAGTATTTT.

The gene calls are TRBV5-1 and TRBJ1-5; maybe TRBD1 (5 bases). CDR1 is SGHRS, CDR2 YFSETQ, per germline. The CDR3 spans 14 residues. The V end was cut by 3 bases, the J end by 8 bases, with 15 bases between. DNA of the CDR3: TGCGCCAGCAGCTCGGGGGACGAATGGGAGCCCCAGCATTTT. Amino acids: CASSSGDEWEPQHF.

The table lists this clone with a few counts. The J gene is TRBJ1-2, the V gene TRBV5-1; 9 nucleotides agree with TRBD1. V lost 3 bases and J lost 2; bases outside the gene matches: 11. This CDR3 is 17 amino acids long. CDR1 is SGHRS and CDR2 is YFSETQ in the germline V gene. The CDR3 reads CASSSPMGQGTNYGYTF. As DNA, the CDR3 is TGCGCCAGCAGCTCGCCTATGGGACAGGGAACGAACTATGGCTACACCTTC.

The chain has TRBV29-1 and TRBJ2-1, with unresolved D. V gave up 3 bases and J gave up 5 bases, with 11 bases separating them. The CDR3 is 13 residues long. Germline V lookup: CDR1 SQVTM, CDR2 ANQGSEA. CDR3 loop: CSVDRSQNNEQFF. The CDR3 DNA reads as TGCAGCGTTGATAGGTCACAGAACAATGAGCAGTTCTTC.

DNA for the CDR3: TGTGCCAGCAGCTTTCGCCTTTACTCCCAGGTTGAAGCTTTCTTT. It encodes CASSFRLYSQVEAFF. This chain connects TRBV7-9 to TRBJ1-1; D gene uncertain. The germline V gene encodes CDR1 SEHNR and CDR2 FQNEAQ (reference sequence). The CDR3 covers 15 residues. Trimming removed 3 bases at V and 7 bases at J, with 18 bases between.

This clone was counted a single time. The chain recombines TRBV6-5 with TRBJ2-5, with 7 nucleotides matching TRBD2. J was trimmed by 5 bases and V by 5 bases; bases with no gene match: 5. Germline lookup yields CDR1 MNHEY and CDR2 SVGAGI. The CDR3 runs 13 residues. CDR3: CASSSGVWETQYF. CDR3 nucleotide sequence: TGTGCCAGCAGTAGCGGGGTGTGGGAGACCCAGTACTTC.

This chain connects TRBV12-1 to TRBJ1-6; the table gives TRBD1 as D, unverified against the DNA. TRBV12-1 is an annotated pseudogene. CDR3 length equals 20 residues. CDR3 amino acids: CASSNTPTGIYGSYNSPLHF. CDR3 nucleotides: TGTGCCAGCAGCAACACCCCGACAGGGATTTACGGCTCCTATAATTCACCCCTCCACTTT.

The V gene is TRBV19, the J gene TRBJ1-2, with 7 nucleotides matching TRBD1. CDR1 and CDR2 from the germline V gene are LNHDA and SQIVND (reference sequence). Germline trimming cut 1 base from V and 4 bases from J; bases unmatched to any gene: 6. This CDR3 has 15 amino acids. The DNA for the CDR3 is TGTGCCAGTAGTATAGTCACGGGACAGAGCTATGGCTACACCTTC. This encodes CASSIVTGQSYGYTF.

The chain is built from TRBV6-6 and TRBJ1-2; the match to TRBD1 covers 7 bases. Unmatched junction bases numbered 16, after V lost 8 bases and J lost 7 bases. CDR3 length equals 15 residues. Germline CDR1 and CDR2: MNHNY and SVGAGI (reference sequence). Here the CDR3 DNA reads TGTGCCAGCCGCCACGGACAGGACTTATTAGGTGGCTACACCTTC. Translating gives CASRHGQDLLGGYTF.

This chain connects TRBV27 to TRBJ1-6; no firm D call. This CDR3 comprises 17 residues. The V end lost 5 bases, the J end lost 4 bases, and 18 bases lay between the germline ends. The germline CDR1 and CDR2 sequences are MNHEY and SMNVEV (reference sequence). CDR3 region: CASSIRTTDLYNSPLHF. As DNA, the CDR3 is TGTGCCAGCAGTATCCGGACTACGGATCTATATAATTCACCCCTCCACTTT.